Reported below is one T cell receptor beta chain. This sample is drawn from a study of T cell changes during pregnancy in multiple sclerosis. The method was immunoSEQ multiplex PCR; TCRdb's version includes in-frame clones alone and lacks a portion of them. The sample lists 45,000 to 55,000 clones; about 92% were seen once. Trimming pared 3 bases from V and 6 bases from J, leaving 23 bases between. The length of the CDR3 is 16 residues. Germline-derived CDR1 and CDR2 are GTSNPN and SVGIG (reference sequence). The rearrangement uses TRBV30 and TRBJ1-2; the D is unclear. The sequencing used peripheral blood, collected after pregnancy. This clonotype was obtained from a female donor with multiple sclerosis, enrolled in a pregnancy study. The CDR3 nucleotides read TGTGCCTGGAGACTAGACTATACATCCTTAAAGGATGGCTACACCTTC. This gives the protein CAWRLDYTSLKDGYTF. The whole variable domain, remainder taken from reference TRBV30 and TRBJ1-2, is SQTIHQWPATLVQPVGSPLSLECTVEGTSNPNLYWYRQAAGRGLQLLFYSVGIGQISSEVPQNLSASRPQDRQFILSSKKLLLSDSGFYLCAWRLDYTSLKDGYTFGSGTRLTVV.